This T cell receptor beta chain was identified in a study of cytomegalovirus exposure and HLA in healthy donors. Study findings and constraints: In a later analysis, at a false discovery rate of 0.05, 16,951 TCR beta sequences matched HLA alleles. With further analysis later on, most CMV-associated TCR beta chains appeared HLA-restricted.

Trimming left V 8 bases short and J 2 bases short, with 16 bases between. There are 14 residues in the CDR3. Germline V gives CDR1 WNHNN, CDR2 SYGVQD (reference sequence). This PCR relied on a set of 60 Vbeta primers and 13 Jbeta primers. Sequencing used immunoSEQ multiplex PCR; TCRdb keeps in-frame clones, though not all of them. The sample gives 90,000 to 130,000 clones, 80% of which show up once; around 3% is in the top ten. As concerns this clone: What it binds is not known.

Sequenced material: PBMCs. The chain joins TRBV10-1 to TRBJ2-7; weak D call: TRBD2 (6 bases). This TCR came from an older woman in good health and CMV-seropositive. This CDR3 is CASQEYPGAYEQYF. The CDR3 nucleotides are TGCGCCAGCCAAGAGTATCCGGGAGCCTACGAGCAGTACTTC.